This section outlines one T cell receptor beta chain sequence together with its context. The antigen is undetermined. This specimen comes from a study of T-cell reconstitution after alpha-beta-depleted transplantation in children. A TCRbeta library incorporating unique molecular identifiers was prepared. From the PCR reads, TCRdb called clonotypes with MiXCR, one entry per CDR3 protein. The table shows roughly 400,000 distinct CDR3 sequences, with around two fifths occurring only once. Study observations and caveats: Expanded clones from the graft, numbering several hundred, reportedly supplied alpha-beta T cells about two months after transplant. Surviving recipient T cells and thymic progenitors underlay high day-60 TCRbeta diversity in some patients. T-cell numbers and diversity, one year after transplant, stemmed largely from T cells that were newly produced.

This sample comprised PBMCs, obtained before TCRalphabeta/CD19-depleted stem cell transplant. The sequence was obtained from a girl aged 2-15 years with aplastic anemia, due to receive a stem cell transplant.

DNA for the CDR3: TGTGCCAGTAGTATAGGGGTATACAGGGCGGAAGATACGCAGTATTTT. It codes for CASSIGVYRAEDTQYF. The J gene is TRBJ2-3, the V gene TRBV19, with D possibly matching TRBD1 (6 bases). Trimming removed 1 base at V and 5 bases at J, with 16 bases between. The germline gives CDR1 LNHDA, CDR2 SQIVND (reference sequence). This CDR3 contains 16 residues.